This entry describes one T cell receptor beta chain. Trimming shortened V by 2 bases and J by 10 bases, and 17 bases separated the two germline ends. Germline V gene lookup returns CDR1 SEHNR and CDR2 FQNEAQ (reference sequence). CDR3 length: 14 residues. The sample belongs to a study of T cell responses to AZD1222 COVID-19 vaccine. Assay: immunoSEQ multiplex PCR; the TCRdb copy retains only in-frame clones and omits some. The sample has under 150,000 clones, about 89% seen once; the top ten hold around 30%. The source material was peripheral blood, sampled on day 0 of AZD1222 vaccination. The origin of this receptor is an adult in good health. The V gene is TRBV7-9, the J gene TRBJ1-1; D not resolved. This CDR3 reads CASSLTQEPMRAFF. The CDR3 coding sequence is TGTGCCAGCAGCTTAACGCAGGAGCCCATGAGAGCTTTCTTT.